A single T cell receptor (beta chain) is shown here with its context. The method was immunoSEQ multiplex PCR; TCRdb's version includes in-frame clones alone and lacks a portion of them. The sample lists almost 400,000 clones, 88% occurring once. The sample comes from a study of blood T cell repertoires in COVID-19. Study overall: Sites across the United States, Italy and Spain contributed samples from acute and convalescent COVID-19. PBMCs, B-cell-depleted T cells, or T cells provided the cDNA or gDNA that made up the material.

Germline V lookup: CDR1 LGHDT, CDR2 YNNKEL (reference sequence). The length of the CDR3 is 15 residues. Trimming left V 0 bases short and J 0 bases short, with 8 bases between. Participants, about 18 to 90 years old, spanned fewer than 25 US areas. The study assigned cohorts using participant-reported clinical history. The rearrangement links TRBV3-1 (or the pseudogene TRBV3-2) to TRBJ1-1, with D uncertain. This TCR was recovered from a woman in her thirties with acute COVID-19. Specimen: PBMCs or T cells enriched from blood (not recorded which). CDR3 in DNA: TGTGCCAGCAGCCAAGACCTCGGGGTGAACACTGAAGCTTTCTTT. It encodes CASSQDLGVNTEAFF.